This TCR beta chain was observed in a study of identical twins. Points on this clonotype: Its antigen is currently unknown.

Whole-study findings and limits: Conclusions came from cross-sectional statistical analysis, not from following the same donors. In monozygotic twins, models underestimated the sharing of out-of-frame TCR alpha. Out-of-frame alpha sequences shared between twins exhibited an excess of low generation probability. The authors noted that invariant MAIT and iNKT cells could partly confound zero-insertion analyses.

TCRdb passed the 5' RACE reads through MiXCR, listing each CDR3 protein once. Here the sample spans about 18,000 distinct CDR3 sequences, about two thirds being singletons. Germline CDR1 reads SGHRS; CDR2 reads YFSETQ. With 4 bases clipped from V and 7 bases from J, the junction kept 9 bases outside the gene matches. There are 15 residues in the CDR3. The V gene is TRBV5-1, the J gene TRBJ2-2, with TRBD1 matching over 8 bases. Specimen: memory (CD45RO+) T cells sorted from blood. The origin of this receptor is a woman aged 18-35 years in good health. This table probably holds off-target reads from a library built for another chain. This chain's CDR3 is CASSIDRGFDGELFF. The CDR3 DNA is TGCGCCAGCAGCATTGACAGGGGCTTTGACGGGGAGCTGTTTTTT.